This T cell receptor beta chain was identified during a study of shared clonotypes between healthy human individuals. Study results and limitations: Represented genetic and exposure-history diversity was restricted by having few donors. Sorted-subset sequencing, rarefaction showed, was incomplete despite large depth.

Sequencing used immunoSEQ multiplex PCR; TCRdb keeps in-frame clones, though not all of them. Seen here are some 2 million clones, around 96% observed once, and the top ten hold approximately 1.2%. Naive CD8 cells, CD45RO-negative and positively selected for CCR7, excluded terminally differentiated effector memory CD45RA+ cells. The CDR3 contains 18 residues. The V gene's germline CDR1 is MNHEY and CDR2 SMNVEV (reference sequence). Trimming removed 0 bases at V and 4 bases at J, with 19 bases between. Comment on this clone: The target antigen is unknown.

The V gene is TRBV27, the J gene TRBJ2-1, with a tentative D call TRBD2 (6 bases). The sequence derives from a man between 18 and 35 years old in good health. The sample comprised naive CD8+ T cells sorted from blood. The CDR3 here is CASSLSLGEVRPYNEQFF. Here the CDR3 DNA reads TGTGCCAGCAGTTTATCGTTGGGGGAGGTTAGGCCTTACAATGAGCAGTTCTTC.